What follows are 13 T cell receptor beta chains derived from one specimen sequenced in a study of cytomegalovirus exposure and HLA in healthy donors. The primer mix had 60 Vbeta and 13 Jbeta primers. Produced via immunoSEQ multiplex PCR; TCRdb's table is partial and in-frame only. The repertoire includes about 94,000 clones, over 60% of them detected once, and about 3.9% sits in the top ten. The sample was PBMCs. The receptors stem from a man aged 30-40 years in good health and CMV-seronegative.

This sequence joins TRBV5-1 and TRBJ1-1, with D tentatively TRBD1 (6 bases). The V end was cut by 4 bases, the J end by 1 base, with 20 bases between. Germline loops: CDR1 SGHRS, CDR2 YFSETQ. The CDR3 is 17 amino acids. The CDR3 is CASSTESYRARNTEAFF. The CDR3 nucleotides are TGCGCCAGCAGCACCGAGTCTTACAGGGCTAGGAACACTGAAGCTTTCTTT.

Here the CDR3 reads CASKVPGQVGETQYF. The CDR3 DNA sequence: TGTGCCAGCAAAGTCCCGGGACAGGTGGGAGAGACCCAGTACTTC. The chain recombines TRBV18 with TRBJ2-5, with 8 bases that match TRBD1. The CDR3 extends over 15 amino acids. Trimming cost V 8 bases and J 4 bases; bases outside gene matches: 12. Germline V CDR1 and CDR2: KGHSH, LQKENI. The whole variable domain, remainder taken from reference TRBV18 and TRBJ2-5, is NAGVMQNPRHLVRRRGQEARLRCSPMKGHSHVYWYRQLPEEGLKFMVYLQKENIIDESGMPKERFSAEFPKEGPSILRIQQVVRGDSAAYFCASKVPGQVGETQYFGPGTRLLVL.

The CDR3 DNA is TGTGCCAGCAGCGTACAACAGGGGGGGTTGAACACTGAAGCTTTCTTT. It encodes CASSVQQGGLNTEAFF. The J gene is TRBJ1-1, the V gene TRBV7-8; 8 bases fit TRBD1. The CDR3 runs 16 residues. V trimming: 5 bases; J trimming: 0 bases; junction bases outside the gene matches: 8. CDR1 and CDR2 (germline): SGHVS, FQNEAQ.

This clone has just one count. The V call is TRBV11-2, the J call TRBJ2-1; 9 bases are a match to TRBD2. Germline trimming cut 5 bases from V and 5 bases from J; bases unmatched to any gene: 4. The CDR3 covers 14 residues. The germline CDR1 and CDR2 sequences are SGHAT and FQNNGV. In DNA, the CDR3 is TGTGCCAGCAGCCAGACTAGCGGAAACAATGAGCAGTTCTTC. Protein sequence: CASSQTSGNNEQFF.

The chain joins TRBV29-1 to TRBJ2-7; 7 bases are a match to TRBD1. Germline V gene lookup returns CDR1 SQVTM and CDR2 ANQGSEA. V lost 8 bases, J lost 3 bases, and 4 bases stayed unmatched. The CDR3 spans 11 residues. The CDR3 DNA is TGCAGCACCGGGACAGACTACGAGCAGTACTTC. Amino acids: CSTGTDYEQYF.

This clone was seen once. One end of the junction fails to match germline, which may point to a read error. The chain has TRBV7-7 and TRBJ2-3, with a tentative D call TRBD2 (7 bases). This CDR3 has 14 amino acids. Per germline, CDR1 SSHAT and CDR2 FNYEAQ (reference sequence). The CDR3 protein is CASSLGGPLDTQYF. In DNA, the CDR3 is TGTGCTAGCAGCTTGGGGGGGCCGTTAGATACGCAGTATTTT. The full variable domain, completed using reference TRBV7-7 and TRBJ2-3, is GAGVSQSPRYKVTKRGQDVTLRCDPISSHATLYWYQQALGQGPEFLTYFNYEAQPDKSGLPSDRFSAERPEGSISTLTIQRTEQRDSAMYRCASSLGGPLDTQYFGPGTRLTVL.

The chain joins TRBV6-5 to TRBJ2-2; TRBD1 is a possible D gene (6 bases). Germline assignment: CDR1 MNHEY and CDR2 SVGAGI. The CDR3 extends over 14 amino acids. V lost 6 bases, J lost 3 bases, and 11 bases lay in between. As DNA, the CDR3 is TGTGCCAGCAGGTCCGGGACACACACCGGGGAGCTGTTTTTT. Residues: CASRSGTHTGELFF.

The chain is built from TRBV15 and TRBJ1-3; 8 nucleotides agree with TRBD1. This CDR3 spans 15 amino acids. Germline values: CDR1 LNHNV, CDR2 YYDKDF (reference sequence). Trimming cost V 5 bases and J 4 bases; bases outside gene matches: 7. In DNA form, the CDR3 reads TGTGCCACCAGCCATACAGGGGGTAGAGGAAACACCATATATTTT. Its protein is CATSHTGGRGNTIYF.

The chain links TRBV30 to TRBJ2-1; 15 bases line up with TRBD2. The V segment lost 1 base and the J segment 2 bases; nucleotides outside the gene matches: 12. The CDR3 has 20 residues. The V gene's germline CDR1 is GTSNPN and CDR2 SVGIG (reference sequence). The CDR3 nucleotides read TGTGCCTGGAGTGGACCACTCGGACTAGCGGGAGGGAACCCCTACAATGAGCAGTTCTTC. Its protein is CAWSGPLGLAGGNPYNEQFF. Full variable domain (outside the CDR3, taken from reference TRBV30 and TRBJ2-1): SQTIHQWPATLVQPVGSPLSLECTVEGTSNPNLYWYRQAAGRGLQLLFYSVGIGQISSEVPQNLSASRPQDRQFILSSKKLLLSDSGFYLCAWSGPLGLAGGNPYNEQFFGPGTRLTVL.

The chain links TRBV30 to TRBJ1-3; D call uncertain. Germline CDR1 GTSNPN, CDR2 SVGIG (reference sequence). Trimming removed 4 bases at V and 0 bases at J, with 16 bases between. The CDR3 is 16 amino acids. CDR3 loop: CAWTRAQAFSGNTIYF. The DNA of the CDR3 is TGTGCCTGGACCCGAGCTCAGGCTTTCTCTGGAAACACCATATATTTT.

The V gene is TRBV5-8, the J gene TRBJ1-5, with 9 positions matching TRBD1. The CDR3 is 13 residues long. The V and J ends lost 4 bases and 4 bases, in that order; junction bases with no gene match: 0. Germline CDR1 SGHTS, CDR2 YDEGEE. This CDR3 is CASSGQGNQPQHF. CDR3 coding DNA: TGTGCCAGCAGCGGACAGGGGAATCAGCCCCAGCATTTT.

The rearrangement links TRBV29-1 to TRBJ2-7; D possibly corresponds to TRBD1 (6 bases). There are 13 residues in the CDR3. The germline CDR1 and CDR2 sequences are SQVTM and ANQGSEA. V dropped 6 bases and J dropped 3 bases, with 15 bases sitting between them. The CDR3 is CSVGTHKVYEQYF. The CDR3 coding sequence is TGCAGCGTCGGGACACATAAGGTCTACGAGCAGTACTTC.

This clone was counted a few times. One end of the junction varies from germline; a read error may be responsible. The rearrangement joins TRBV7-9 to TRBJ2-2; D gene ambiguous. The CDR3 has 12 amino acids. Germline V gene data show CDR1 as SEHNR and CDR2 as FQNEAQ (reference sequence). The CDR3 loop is CSSSFTAGELFF. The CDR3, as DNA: TGTTCCAGCAGCTTTACGGCCGGGGAGCTGTTTTTT. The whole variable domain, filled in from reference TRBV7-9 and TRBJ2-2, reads DTGVSQNPRHKITKRGQNVTFRCDPISEHNRLYWYRQTLGQGPEFLTYFQNEAQLEKSRLLSDRFSAERPKGSFSTLEIQRTEQGDSAMYLCSSSFTAGELFFGEGSRLTVL.